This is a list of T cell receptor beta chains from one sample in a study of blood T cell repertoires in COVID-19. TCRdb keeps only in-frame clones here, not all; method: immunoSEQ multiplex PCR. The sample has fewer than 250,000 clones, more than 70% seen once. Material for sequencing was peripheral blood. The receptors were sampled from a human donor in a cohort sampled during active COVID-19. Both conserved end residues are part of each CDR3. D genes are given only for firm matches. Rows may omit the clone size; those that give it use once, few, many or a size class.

TGTGCCAGCAGCCAGAGGCAGGGGAATTCACCCCTCCACTTT,CASSQRQGNSPLHF,NA,TRBJ1-6,NA,TRBV11-2
TGCAGCGTTGCAAAACCATGGGGACAGGGTGACTACGAGCAGTACTTC,CSVAKPWGQGDYEQYF,TRBD1,TRBJ2-7,NA,TRBV29-1
TGTGCCAGCAGCCCTCTAGGGGGGGGGCACTCAGATACGCAGTATTTT,CASSPLGGGHSDTQYF,NA,TRBJ2-3,NA,TRBV7-2
TGTGCCAGCAGCAACCGGGACAGGAATTCACCCCTCCACTTT,CASSNRDRNSPLHF,TRBD1,TRBJ1-6,NA,TRBV3-1/TRBV3-2
TGCGCCAGCAGCCCCTCCCAAGAGACCCAGTACTTC,CASSPSQETQYF,NA,TRBJ2-5,once,TRBV5-1
TGTGCCAGCAGCGCAGGACAGGGGAGCGGCACAGATACGCAGTATTTT,CASSAGQGSGTDTQYF,TRBD1,TRBJ2-3,once,TRBV9
TGCGCCAGCAGCTTGGGAGCGGGGGCTACGGTCGAGCAGTACTTC,CASSLGAGATVEQYF,TRBD2,TRBJ2-7,NA,TRBV5-1
TGTGCCACCAGCAGAGATCTCGGCAGCGGGGGGCTTTGGGAGCAGTACTTC,CATSRDLGSGGLWEQYF,TRBD2,TRBJ2-7,NA,TRBV15
TGCAGCGTTGACGGGACAGGGGGCCGCACTGAAGCTTTCTTT,CSVDGTGGRTEAFF,TRBD1,TRBJ1-1,NA,TRBV29-1
TGCGCCAGCAGCCAGGCAAACAGGGGGCCGTACGAGCAGTACTTC,CASSQANRGPYEQYF,TRBD1,TRBJ2-7,NA,TRBV5-1
TGCGCCAGCTGGGGACAGGGGACTTCCAGCTACACCTTC,CASWGQGTSSYTF,TRBD1,TRBJ1-2,NA,TRBV10-2
TGTGCCAGCAGTCGTCTTACGGGATCCACCACAGATACGCAGTATTTT,CASSRLTGSTTDTQYF,NA,TRBJ2-3,NA,TRBV5-4
TGTGCCAGCAGCTTGGGACAGAATTCCTATGGCTACACCTTC,CASSLGQNSYGYTF,NA,TRBJ1-2,NA,TRBV5-6
TGCGCCAGCAGCCCCGGGACAGGGGGACAAGAGACCCAGTACTTC,CASSPGTGGQETQYF,TRBD1,TRBJ2-5,NA,TRBV5-1
TGTGCCATCGGGGACTACCCTCGGCAGTACTTC,CAIGDYPRQYF,TRBD2,TRBJ2-7,NA,TRBV7-2
TGCAGCGTTGGGGGGGACAGAGGTCAGCCCCAGCATTTT,CSVGGDRGQPQHF,TRBD1,TRBJ1-5,NA,TRBV29-1
TGTGCCAGCAGCTTAGGCGGGAGCGCAGATACGCAGTATTTT,CASSLGGSADTQYF,TRBD2,TRBJ2-3,NA,TRBV7-9
TGTGCCAGCAGCCAAATTAATCAGGGTGAAGCTTTCTTT,CASSQINQGEAFF,NA,TRBJ1-1,NA,TRBV14
TGTGCCAGCAGTAGAACCAGATTGAACACTGAAGCTTTCTTT,CASSRTRLNTEAFF,NA,TRBJ1-1,few,TRBV28
TGTGCCAGCAGTGGGCGGACAGGGGGCAGCGGAGAAAAACTGTTTTTT,CASSGRTGGSGEKLFF,TRBD1,TRBJ1-4,NA,TRBV6-1
TGTGCCAGCAGCCAGGGACAGGGGGAATACGAGCAGTACTTC,CASSQGQGEYEQYF,TRBD1,TRBJ2-7,few,TRBV5-4
TGTGCCAGCAGTTACTCAGGGACTGCCAAAAACTATGGCTACACCTTC,CASSYSGTAKNYGYTF,NA,TRBJ1-2,NA,TRBV6-2/TRBV6-3
TGTGCCAGCAGCTGGGACAGGGTGTCTAGCTACACCTTC,CASSWDRVSSYTF,TRBD1,TRBJ1-2,NA,TRBV7-2
TGTGCCACCAGCAGAGACGGGAGTGAAAAACTGTTTTTT,CATSRDGSEKLFF,NA,TRBJ1-4,few,TRBV15
TGTGCCGTCTGGGATTCGGGGGGCTATAACTATGGCTACACCTTC,CAVWDSGGYNYGYTF,NA,TRBJ1-2,few,TRBV10-3
TGTGCCAGCAGCTTCCTACCCGTGACAGGTGGCTCTGGAAACACCATATATTTT,CASSFLPVTGGSGNTIYF,NA,TRBJ1-3,NA,TRBV7-2
TGTGCCACCAGCAGAGATCAAAGGGGAAATCAGCCCCAGCATTTT,CATSRDQRGNQPQHF,NA,TRBJ1-5,NA,TRBV15
TGTGCCAGCAATGGGGGGTCGTCTGAAAAACTGTTTTTT,CASNGGSSEKLFF,NA,TRBJ1-4,NA,TRBV9
TGTGCCAGCAGACAGGGATACGAGCAGTACTTC,CASRQGYEQYF,NA,TRBJ2-7,NA,TRBV2
TGTGCCAGCAGCTCCACAGGGTTTGTCGAGACCCAGTACTTC,CASSSTGFVETQYF,NA,TRBJ2-5,NA,TRBV9
TGTGCCAGCAGTTATGCCGGGACACAGAACACTGAAGCTTTCTTT,CASSYAGTQNTEAFF,NA,TRBJ1-1,NA,TRBV27